A selection of T cell receptor beta chains follows, all from one sample in a study of prognosis after radiotherapy for stage I lung cancer. TCRdb reanalysed the multiplex PCR reads using MiXCR and keeps one entry per CDR3 protein. The sample consists of 45,000 to 60,000 distinct CDR3 sequences, less than 35% of them appearing once. Sequences were derived from PBMCs, sampled before or after stereotactic body radiation therapy (not recorded which). The source is a donor aged 50 or older with non-small cell lung cancer. The CDR3 runs from the conserved cysteine through the conserved F or W. The D gene is left open where the match is weak.

d_gene	v_gene	CDR3aa
.	TRBV28	CASSEGTVNYGYTF
TRBD2	TRBV6-2/TRBV6-3	CASSIAGTRSELFF
TRBD2	TRBV7-8	CASSLEWTPGGYNEQFF
.	TRBV12-3/TRBV12-4	CASSFISGEYNSPLHF
.	TRBV6-1	CATDNSAGTIYF
.	TRBV6-5	CASSYSGASTGELFF
.	TRBV7-3	CASSPFLGDTQYF
.	TRBV9	CASSVGVSYGYTF
.	TRBV6-7	CASYEQYF
.	TRBV5-1	CASRTTGISYEPYF
.	TRBV6-9	CASSSWVKGGVNTGELFF
TRBD2	TRBV12-3/TRBV12-4	CARSLGGTSGRNERYF
TRBD2	TRBV11-2	CASSLGRLAGARDTQYF
TRBD2	TRBV29-1	CSVAGGPYEQYF
.	TRBV4-2	CASSYRSDTQYF
.	TRBV7-9	CASSSRVTGTYEQYF
.	TRBV28	CATGQLDEKLFF
.	TRBV7-2	CASSRTGAFSWGYNEQFF
.	TRBV7-2	CASSLESGATYEQYF